The rows below give T cell receptor beta chains drawn from one sample of a study of patients and donors after allogeneic stem cell transplantation. In TCRdb, the RT-PCR reads were re-called with MiXCR into one record per CDR3 protein. This table has roughly 960,000 distinct CDR3 sequences, roughly 18% appearing once. The sample comprised blood, either unsorted or a sorted T cell fraction (not recorded which). The source is a human donor who was either an allogeneic HSCT recipient or a stem cell or donor lymphocyte infusion donor (not recorded which). It is not recorded whose cells these are; they may come from a transplant donor. The CDR3 runs from the conserved cysteine through the conserved F or W. The D gene is left open where the match is weak. Clone size appears in some rows only: once, few, many, or a class for an expanded clone.

v_call	clone_size	d_call	j_call	cdr3_nt	cdr3_aa
TRBV27	.	.	TRBJ2-1	TGTGCCAGCAGTTTACCGACTTTCAATGAGCAGTTCTTC	CASSLPTFNEQFF
TRBV25-1	many	.	TRBJ2-7	TGTGCCAGCAGTAGAGTCTACGAGCAGTACTTC	CASSRVYEQYF
TRBV12-5	few	.	TRBJ2-5	TGTGCTAGTGGTTTGGTCCCAGGGCTGCGAGAGACCCAGTACTTC	CASGLVPGLRETQYF
TRBV7-8	.	.	TRBJ2-4	TGTGCCAGCAGCTTCCTGAAAACTGTAAACATTCAGTACTTC	CASSFLKTVNIQYF
TRBV5-1	.	.	TRBJ1-6	TGCGCCAGCAGCTCACCGGGACGGCTTAATTCACCCCTCCACTTT	CASSSPGRLNSPLHF
TRBV7-2	few	.	TRBJ2-2	TGTGCCAGCAGCTTACAAGACGGGGAGCTGTTTTTT	CASSLQDGELFF
TRBV20-1	few	.	TRBJ1-2	TGCAGTGGTTTATGGGACTATGGCTACACCTTC	CSGLWDYGYTF
TRBV7-9	.	.	TRBJ2-1	TGTGCCAGCAGCTCCCTGGGTGTCAATGAGCAGTTCTTC	CASSSLGVNEQFF
TRBV18	few	TRBD1	TRBJ1-1	TGTGCCAGCTCGGGGACAGGTCTGAGTGGTGAAGCTTTCTTT	CASSGTGLSGEAFF
TRBV10-3	many	.	TRBJ1-5	TGTGCCATCAGTGACAGGTCCCCTCAGCCCCAGCATTTT	CAISDRSPQPQHF
TRBV11-2	few	.	TRBJ2-7	TGTGCCAGCAGGCGACCGGCAGGGAGGTCCAACGAGCAGTACTTC	CASRRPAGRSNEQYF
TRBV6-1	few	.	TRBJ1-3	TGTGCCAGCAGCCAGGACGTTAGCTCTGGAAACACCATATATTTT	CASSQDVSSGNTIYF
TRBV6-1	few	TRBD1	TRBJ1-1	TGTGCCAGCAGTGATCGACAGGGGAGCACTGAAGCTTTCTTT	CASSDRQGSTEAFF
TRBV20-1	.	.	TRBJ1-5	TGCAGTGCTAGAGACCACAGGGATAGCAATCAGCCCCAGCATTTT	CSARDHRDSNQPQHF
TRBV7-9	.	.	TRBJ2-1	TGTTCCTACAATGAGCAGTTCTTC	CSYNEQFF
TRBV11-2	.	TRBD2	TRBJ2-3	TGTGCCAGCAGCACCGGGACTAGGTTCGGGGATACGCAGTATTTT	CASSTGTRFGDTQYF
TRBV12-3/TRBV12-4	.	TRBD1	TRBJ2-5	TGTGCCAGCAGGGGGGGACAGGGGGCGGAGACCCAGTACTTC	CASRGGQGAETQYF
TRBV20-1	.	TRBD1	TRBJ1-2	TGCAGTGCTAACAACCAGGGGGCTGATGGCTACACCTTC	CSANNQGADGYTF
TRBV4-1	few	TRBD1	TRBJ1-6	TGCGCCAGCAGCCAAGCGGACAGGGGGCCTAGGTCACCCCTCCACTTT	CASSQADRGPRSPLHF
TRBV15	few	.	TRBJ1-1	TGTGCCACCAGCAGAGGTGGGGCAGGGTTCCTTATGAACACTGAAGCTTTCTTT	CATSRGGAGFLMNTEAFF
TRBV4-1	few	.	TRBJ2-5	TGCGCCAGCAGCCACCAAGGGGGGGGGCAAGAGACCCAGTACTTC	CASSHQGGGQETQYF
TRBV5-6	few	.	TRBJ2-3	TGTGCCAGCAGCCCGGGACCGCTAACAGATACGCAGTATTTT	CASSPGPLTDTQYF
TRBV5-1	.	.	TRBJ2-7	TGCGCCAGCAGCTTGGAAGGGGTCGGCTACGAGCAGTACTTC	CASSLEGVGYEQYF
TRBV12-3/TRBV12-4	.	TRBD2	TRBJ2-7	TGTGCCAGCAGTATCAAGCGGGGGTTCCCCTACGAGCAGTACTTC	CASSIKRGFPYEQYF
TRBV7-8	.	TRBD2	TRBJ2-1	TGTGCCAGCAGCCCCCCGTCTAGCGGGGCCTACAATGAGCAGTTCTTC	CASSPPSSGAYNEQFF